This T cell receptor beta chain was sequenced during a study of blood T cell repertoires in COVID-19. Trimming removed 0 bases from V and 5 bases from J, with 11 bases in between. Germline values: CDR1 SGHNT, CDR2 YYREEE (reference sequence). This CDR3 region has 14 residues. Everyone who took part was roughly 18 to 89 years old, and they came from about 25 US areas. Per the original methods: Reference gene primer amplification yielded estimated nucleated cell counts. This table comes from immunoSEQ multiplex PCR, and its TCRdb copy is limited to in-frame clones, with some not included. V and J calls plus clone size are reproduced from that table; the DNA served to infer D and trimming. The profile covers about 200,000 clones, with around 86% appearing a single time and roughly 3.8% taken by the ten largest.

The source material was PBMCs or T cells enriched from blood (not recorded which). The source is a woman aged 40 to 50 with acute COVID-19. The chain is built from TRBV5-4 and TRBJ1-1; tentative D call: TRBD1 (6 bases). CDR3 bases: TGTGCCAGCAGCTTGGGGGGGCGAGGGACTGAAGCTTTCTTT. This sequence encodes CASSLGGRGTEAFF.